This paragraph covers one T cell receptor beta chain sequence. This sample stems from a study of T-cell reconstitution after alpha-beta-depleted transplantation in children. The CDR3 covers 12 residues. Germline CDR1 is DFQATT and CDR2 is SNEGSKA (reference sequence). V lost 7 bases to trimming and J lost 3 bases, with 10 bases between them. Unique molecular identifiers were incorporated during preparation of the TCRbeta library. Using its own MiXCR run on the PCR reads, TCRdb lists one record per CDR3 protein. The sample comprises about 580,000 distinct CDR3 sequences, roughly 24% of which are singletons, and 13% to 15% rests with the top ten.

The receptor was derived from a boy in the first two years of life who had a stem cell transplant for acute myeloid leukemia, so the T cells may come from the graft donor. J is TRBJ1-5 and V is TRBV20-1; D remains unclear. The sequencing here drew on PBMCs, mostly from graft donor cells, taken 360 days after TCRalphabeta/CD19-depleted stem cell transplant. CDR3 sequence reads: CSVGDFNQPQHF. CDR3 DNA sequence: TGCAGTGTAGGTGATTTCAATCAGCCCCAGCATTTT.